Below, 5 T cell receptor beta chains from the same sample are listed, as sequenced in a study of T-cell reconstitution after alpha-beta-depleted transplantation in children. During its preparation, the TCRbeta library received unique molecular identifiers. TCRdb reprocessed the PCR reads via MiXCR and lists one record per CDR3 protein. The sample records some 640,000 distinct CDR3 sequences, 15% to 20% being singletons. Sequenced material: PBMCs from the stem cell graft donor, taken from the stem cell graft. These receptors were collected from a human donor who donated a stem cell graft to a child with acute myeloid leukemia.

This clonotype came up a few times. The J gene is TRBJ1-2, the V gene TRBV6-2 or TRBV6-3; 7 bases align to TRBD1. This CDR3 contains 15 residues. CDR1 MNHEY and CDR2 SVGEGT come from the germline V gene. With V trimmed by 8 bases and J by 2 bases, 11 bases remained unmatched. The CDR3 DNA is TGTGCCAGCTCTTCTCCCGGGACAGTCAACTATGGCTACACCTTC. This sequence encodes CASSSPGTVNYGYTF.

There are many counts of this clonotype. The rearrangement uses TRBV7-2 and TRBJ1-6; 8 bases align to TRBD1. The CDR3 length is 14 residues. Trimming removed 1 base from V and 9 bases from J; junction bases left unmatched: 2. The germline V gene encodes CDR1 SGHTA and CDR2 FQGNSA. The CDR3 DNA sequence: TGTGCCAGCAGCTTAGGGGACAGGAGTTCACCCCTCCACTTT. It translates to CASSLGDRSSPLHF.

This sequence joins TRBV28 and TRBJ2-7; possible D gene TRBD2, 5 bases. V lost 5 bases and J 3 bases, leaving 14 bases between the germline ends. CDR1 and CDR2 from the germline V gene are MDHEN and SYDVKM. The CDR3 sequence is 14 residues long. CDR3 region: CASSTRTVGYEQYV. In DNA form, the CDR3 reads TGTGCCAGCAGTACCCGGACTGTCGGCTACGAGCAGTACGTC.

This clonotype was seen once. The rearrangement links TRBV5-1 to TRBJ2-2; maybe TRBD2 (6 bases). The germline V gene has CDR1 SGHRS and CDR2 YFSETQ. Trimming removed 4 bases from V and 4 bases from J, with 17 bases in between. This CDR3 has 16 residues. CDR3 sequence: CASSPVGTQITGELFF. In DNA, the CDR3 is TGCGCCAGCAGCCCGGTGGGGACTCAAATCACCGGGGAGCTGTTTTTT.

V usage is TRBV7-2 and J usage is TRBJ1-3; D remains ambiguous. Germline CDR1 is SGHTA and CDR2 is FQGNSA. The CDR3 sequence is 14 residues long. V dropped 5 bases and J dropped 2 bases, with 10 bases sitting between them. The CDR3 loop is CASSRSPAGNTIYF. The CDR3 region has the DNA TGTGCCAGCAGCCGAAGCCCAGCTGGAAACACCATATATTTT.